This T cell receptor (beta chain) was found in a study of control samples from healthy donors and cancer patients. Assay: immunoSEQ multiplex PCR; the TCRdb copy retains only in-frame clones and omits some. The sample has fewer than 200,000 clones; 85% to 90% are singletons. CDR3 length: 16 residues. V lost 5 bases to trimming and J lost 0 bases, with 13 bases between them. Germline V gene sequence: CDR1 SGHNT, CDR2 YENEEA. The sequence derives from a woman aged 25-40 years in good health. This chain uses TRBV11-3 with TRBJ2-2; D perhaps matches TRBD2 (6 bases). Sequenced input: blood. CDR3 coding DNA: TGTGCCAGCAGCGGGGCCGCGGGATCGAACACCGGGGAGCTGTTTTTT. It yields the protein CASSGAAGSNTGELFF.